This T cell receptor beta chain came from a study of cytotoxic CD8 clonotypes in ibrutinib-treated CLL. Study-level background: Patients: roughly ten relapsed/refractory, some 15 treatment-naive, roughly 17 IGHV unmutated. Outcomes included around 25 partial and 2 complete responses; after median approximately 70 months, roughly 15 stayed remitted and approximately 12 progressed. Study-level findings and limits: For progressing versus sustained-remission patients, sampling times were not the same. Clonality increased at ibrutinib response, then returned toward baseline at progression.

Germline assignment: CDR1 WNHNN and CDR2 SYGVQD (reference sequence). Losses at the gene ends were 4 bases for V and 5 bases for J; bases not matched to a gene: 5. This CDR3 comprises 17 residues. To note about this clone: The target antigen is unknown.

Profiling relied on immunoSEQ multiplex PCR, and the TCRdb table lists in-frame clones only, not all of them. Here the sample spans hundreds of thousands of clones, 70% being singletons. The chain links TRBV10-1 to TRBJ2-1; 16 bases map to TRBD2. The sample in question was PBMCs, obtained after 24 months of ibrutinib treatment. This clonotype was sampled from a human donor with chronic lymphocytic leukemia. This CDR3 reads CASSVGTSGRVDNEQFF. The CDR3 DNA is TGCGCCAGCAGTGTAGGGACTAGCGGGAGGGTAGACAATGAGCAGTTCTTC.